This T cell receptor beta chain originates from a study of OX40 agonist ivuxolimab in advanced cancers. Study context: Six ivuxolimab dose levels, 0.01 to 10 mg/kg, were given intravenously every 2 weeks.

The CDR3 is made up of 16 amino acids. Germline CDR1 reads SNHLY; CDR2 reads FYNNEI. V dropped 2 bases and J dropped 5 bases, with 18 bases sitting between them. The method was immunoSEQ multiplex PCR; TCRdb's version includes in-frame clones alone and lacks a portion of them. Seen here are 75,000 to 100,000 clones, around 90% observed once, and the top ten hold around 0.31%. The input for sequencing was CD4+ or CD8+ T cells sorted from blood, taken in a trial of the OX40 agonist ivuxolimab. The sequence was collected from an adult with an advanced solid tumor such as melanoma, head and neck, liver or kidney cancer. The J gene is TRBJ2-5, the V gene TRBV2; a weak D match, TRBD2 (6 bases). CDR3 residues: CASSEITTRGSETQYF. As DNA, the CDR3 is TGTGCCAGCAGTGAAATTACGACACGGGGGAGCGAGACCCAGTACTTC.